What follows is one T cell receptor beta chain and its context. CDR1 and CDR2 from the germline V gene are LNHDA and SQIVND (reference sequence). V was cut by 0 bases and J by 13 bases, with 9 bases left in between. CDR3 size: 11 residues. This entry belongs to a study of blood T cell repertoires in COVID-19. As processed by the authors: Counts of nucleated cells, estimated from reference gene primer amplification, were obtained. Assay: immunoSEQ multiplex PCR; the TCRdb copy retains only in-frame clones and omits some. V, J and clone size were drawn from that table, and D and trimming were deduced from the DNA. The sample carries about 83,000 clones, 88% recorded once.

The TCR originated in a human donor in a cohort sampled during active COVID-19. V is TRBV19 and J is TRBJ2-5; D is unclear. The sample comprised peripheral blood. The CDR3 reads CASSIEGLTYF. In DNA form, the CDR3 reads TGTGCCAGTAGTATAGAGGGCTTGACGTACTTC.